Shown below are 9 T cell receptor beta chains from a single sample sequenced in a study of blood T cell repertoires in COVID-19. The protocol was immunoSEQ multiplex PCR, while the TCRdb copy is restricted to in-frame clones and leaves out a portion. The sample shows approximately 90,000 clones, 65% to 85% of them seen only once. Source material: peripheral blood. The origin of the receptors is a man aged 70-80 years with COVID-19, enrolled during active disease.

The sample holds one count of this clone. V usage is TRBV7-2 and J usage is TRBJ1-1, with a tentative D call TRBD1 (6 bases). CDR1 SGHTA and CDR2 FQGNSA come from the germline V gene. V gave up 5 bases and J gave up 1 base, with 11 bases separating them. The CDR3 sequence is 14 residues long. Written as DNA, the CDR3 is TGTGCCAGCAGCGTAGGACAGACGAACACTGAAGCTTTCTTT. Protein product: CASSVGQTNTEAFF.

V gene TRBV14 combines with J gene TRBJ2-5; perhaps TRBD2 as D (5 bases). V was cut by 0 bases and J by 1 base, with 18 bases left in between. The CDR3 covers 18 residues. In germline, CDR1 is SGHDN, CDR2 FVKESK. The CDR3 is CASSQDTPLLGFQETQYF. The CDR3 region has the DNA TGTGCCAGCAGCCAAGATACCCCCTTACTAGGGTTCCAAGAGACCCAGTACTTC.

The chain is built from TRBV7-8 and TRBJ1-6; 7 bases line up with TRBD1. The CDR3 sequence is 14 residues long. Per the germline V gene, CDR1 is SGHVS and CDR2 is FQNEAQ. Trimming cost V 5 bases and J 6 bases; bases outside gene matches: 4. Here the CDR3 DNA reads TGTGCCAGCAGCCCCGGGACAGTTAATTCACCCCTCCACTTT. Protein product: CASSPGTVNSPLHF.

Only a few counts were recorded for this clone. This chain connects TRBV5-4 to TRBJ1-6, with 10 bases aligning to TRBD1. With 4 bases clipped from V and 7 bases from J, the junction kept 8 bases outside the gene matches. CDR1 and CDR2 (germline): SGHNT, YYREEE (reference sequence). This CDR3 spans 16 amino acids. The DNA for the CDR3 is TGTGCCAGCAGCCTGGCAGGGACAGGGGTGAATTCACCCCTCCACTTT. It is translated as CASSLAGTGVNSPLHF.

This rearrangement joins TRBV9 to TRBJ2-7; 12 bases map to TRBD2. V was pared by 1 base and J by 6 bases, with 11 bases of the junction left unmatched. Per germline, CDR1 SGDLS and CDR2 YYNGEE. CDR3 length: 17 residues. This chain's CDR3 is CASSVYSRTSGMSEQYF. The CDR3 region has the DNA TGTGCCAGCAGCGTATATTCGAGGACTAGCGGGATGAGCGAGCAGTACTTC. Using reference TRBV9 and TRBJ2-7 for the parts outside the CDR3, the full variable domain is DSGVTQTPKHLITATGQRVTLRCSPRSGDLSVYWYQQSLDQGLQFLIQYYNGEERAKGNILERFSAQQFPDLHSELNLSSLELGDSALYFCASSVYSRTSGMSEQYFGPGTRLTVT.

In this sample, this clone turned up a few times. V is TRBV12-3 or TRBV12-4 and J is TRBJ1-6; D is unclear. The ends were cut back, 6 bases at V and 8 bases at J, with 8 bases in the middle. CDR3 length: 12 residues. CDR3 sequence reads: CASRLGDSPLHF. The CDR3 bases are TGTGCCAGCAGGCTCGGGGATTCACCCCTCCACTTT.

CDR3 nucleotides: TGTGCCAGCACCGGAAGCCCGGGAGCGAATCAGCCCCAGCATTTT. Translating it yields CASTGSPGANQPQHF. The V and J genes are TRBV2 and TRBJ1-5; the D is unclear. Germline-derived CDR1 and CDR2 are SNHLY and FYNNEI. V was trimmed by 7 bases and J by 4 bases, leaving 17 bases between them. The CDR3 contains 15 residues.

This chain joins TRBV7-9 and TRBJ2-1, with a tentative D call TRBD2 (6 bases). CDR3 size: 15 residues. The germline gives CDR1 SEHNR, CDR2 FQNEAQ (reference sequence). Trimming took 7 bases from V and 3 from J, leaving 16 bases between them. The CDR3 DNA reads TGTGCCAGCACCCGAGGAGGGCCTTACTACAATGAGCAGTTCTTC. Translation gives CASTRGGPYYNEQFF.

V usage is TRBV29-1 and J usage is TRBJ2-6; 8 bases are a match to TRBD1. Trimming took 6 bases from V and 0 from J; bases not matched to a gene: 10. CDR1 and CDR2 from the germline V gene are SQVTM and ANQGSEA. CDR3 size: 17 residues. Written as DNA, the CDR3 is TGCAGCGTCCAAGGCGGACAGGGAGCCTCTGGGGCCAACGTCCTGACTTTC. Amino acids: CSVQGGQGASGANVLTF.